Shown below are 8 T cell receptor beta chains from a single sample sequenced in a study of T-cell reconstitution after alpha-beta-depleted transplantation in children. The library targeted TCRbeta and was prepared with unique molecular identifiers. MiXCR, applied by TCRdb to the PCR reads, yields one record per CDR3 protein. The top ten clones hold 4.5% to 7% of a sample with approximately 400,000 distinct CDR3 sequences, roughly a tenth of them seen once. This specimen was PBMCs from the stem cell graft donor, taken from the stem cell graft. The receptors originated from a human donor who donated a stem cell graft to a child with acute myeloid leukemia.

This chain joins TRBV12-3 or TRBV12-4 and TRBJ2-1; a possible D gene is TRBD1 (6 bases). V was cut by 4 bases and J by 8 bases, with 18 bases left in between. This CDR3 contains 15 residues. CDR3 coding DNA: TGTGCCAGCAGTTCTTTGACAGGTGCCGACCATGAGCAGTTCTTC. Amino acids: CASSSLTGADHEQFF.

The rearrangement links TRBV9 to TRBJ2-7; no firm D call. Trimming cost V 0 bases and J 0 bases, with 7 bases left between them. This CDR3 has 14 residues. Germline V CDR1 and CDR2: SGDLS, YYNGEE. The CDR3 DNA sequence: TGTGCCAGCAGCGTAGGTGACGGCTCCTACGAGCAGTACTTC. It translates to CASSVGDGSYEQYF.

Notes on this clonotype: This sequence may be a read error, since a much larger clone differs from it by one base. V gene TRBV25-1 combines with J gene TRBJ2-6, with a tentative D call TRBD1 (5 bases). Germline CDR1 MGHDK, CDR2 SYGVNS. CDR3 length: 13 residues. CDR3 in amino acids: CASTPSGANGLTF. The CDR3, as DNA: TGTGCCAGCACCCCATCTGGGGCCAACGGCCTGACTTTC.

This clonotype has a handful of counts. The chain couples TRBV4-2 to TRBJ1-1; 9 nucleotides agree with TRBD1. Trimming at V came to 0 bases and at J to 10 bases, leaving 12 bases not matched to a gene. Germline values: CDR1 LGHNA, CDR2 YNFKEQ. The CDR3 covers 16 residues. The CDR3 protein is CASSQDLSGQGVRAFF. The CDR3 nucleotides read TGTGCCAGCAGCCAAGATCTTTCGGGACAGGGTGTTCGAGCTTTCTTT.

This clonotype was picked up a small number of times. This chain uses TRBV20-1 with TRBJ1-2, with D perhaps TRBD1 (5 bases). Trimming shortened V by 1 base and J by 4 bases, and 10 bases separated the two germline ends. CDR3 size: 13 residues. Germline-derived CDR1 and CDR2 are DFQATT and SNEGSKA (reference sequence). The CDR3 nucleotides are TGCAGTGCTAGAGTCAGACAGACCTATGGCTACACCTTC. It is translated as CSARVRQTYGYTF.

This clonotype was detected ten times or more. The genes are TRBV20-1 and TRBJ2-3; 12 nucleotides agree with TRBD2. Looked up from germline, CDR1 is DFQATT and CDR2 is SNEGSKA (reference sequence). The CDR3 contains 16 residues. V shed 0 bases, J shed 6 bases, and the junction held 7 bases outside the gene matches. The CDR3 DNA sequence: TGCAGTGCTAGAGATTACCTAGCGGGAGGGCCGGATACGCAGTATTTT. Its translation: CSARDYLAGGPDTQYF.

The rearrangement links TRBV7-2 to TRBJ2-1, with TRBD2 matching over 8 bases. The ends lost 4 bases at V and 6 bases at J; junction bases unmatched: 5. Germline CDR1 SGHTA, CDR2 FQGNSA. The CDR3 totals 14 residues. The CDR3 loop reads CASSSSGTSNEQFF. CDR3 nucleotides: TGTGCCAGCAGCTCTTCCGGGACTAGCAATGAGCAGTTCTTC.

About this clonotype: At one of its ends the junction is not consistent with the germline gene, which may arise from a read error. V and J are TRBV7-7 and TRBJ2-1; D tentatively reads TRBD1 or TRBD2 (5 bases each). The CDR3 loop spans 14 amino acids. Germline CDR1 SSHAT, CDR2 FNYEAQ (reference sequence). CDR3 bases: TGTGCTAGCAGCTTAGGGACCTCCTTGAATGAGCAGTTCTTC. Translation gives CASSLGTSLNEQFF.